Each of the 24 T cell receptor beta chains below was sequenced from the same sample in a study of cytomegalovirus exposure and HLA in healthy donors (dated by TCRdb to 2015 to 2018). To prepare the library, the immunoSEQ multiplex PCR assay was applied. The multiplex PCR relied on a mix of 60 forward primers for TCR Vbeta segments and 13 reverse primers for TCR Jbeta segments. In its TCRdb copy, this immuneACCESS table keeps in-frame sequences only and misses some clones. Where compared with another copy, unresolved V genes explain less than half of these, and the others have no known cause. The data table for this sample lists about 150,000 clones. The ten largest clones represent 1.6% of the sample. Sequencing was performed on PBMCs. The receptors originated from a woman aged 45-65 years in good health and CMV-seronegative.

This chain links TRBV29-1 with TRBJ2-2, with TRBD2 matching 9 bases. Trimming cost V 4 bases and J 7 bases; bases outside gene matches: 4. This CDR3 contains 13 residues. The V gene's germline CDR1 is SQVTM and CDR2 ANQGSEA. CDR3 bases: TGCAGCGTTGGAGCTAGCGGGAACGGGGAGCTGTTTTTT. This encodes CSVGASGNGELFF.

The chain employs TRBV28 and TRBJ2-5, with 10 bases fitting TRBD1. V gave up 3 bases and J gave up 4 bases; unmatched junction bases: 5. Germline CDR1 is MDHEN and CDR2 is SYDVKM. The CDR3 sequence is 15 residues long. This chain's CDR3 is CASSFYGTGAETQYF. The CDR3 nucleotides read TGTGCCAGCAGTTTTTACGGGACAGGGGCAGAGACCCAGTACTTC.

This chain links TRBV5-1 with TRBJ1-2, with D hard to call. Trimming took off 4 bases at V and 0 bases at J, with 13 bases between the two ends. Germline V gene data show CDR1 as SGHRS and CDR2 as YFSETQ. This CDR3 has 15 residues. The CDR3 protein is CASSPDSPANYGYTF. The DNA of the CDR3 is TGCGCCAGCAGCCCGGATAGCCCCGCTAACTATGGCTACACCTTC.

This chain links TRBV28 with TRBJ2-7; D remains ambiguous. Per germline, CDR1 MDHEN and CDR2 SYDVKM. This CDR3 has 13 residues. V lost 2 bases and J 3 bases, leaving 8 bases between the germline ends. The CDR3 loop is CASSLRLDYEQYF. CDR3 DNA sequence: TGTGCCAGCAGTTTAAGGCTAGACTACGAGCAGTACTTC.

The V gene is TRBV7-8, the J gene TRBJ1-5; the D is unclear. This CDR3 has 14 residues. Germline values: CDR1 SGHVS, CDR2 FQNEAQ. Trimming took off 3 bases at V and 6 bases at J, with 12 bases between the two ends. The CDR3 bases are TGTGCCAGCAGCTTCCCCGGCCTAGGTCAGCCCCAGCATTTT. Protein product: CASSFPGLGQPQHF. The complete variable domain, with remaining parts taken from reference TRBV7-8 and TRBJ1-5, reads GAGVSQSPRYKVAKRGQDVALRCDPISGHVSLFWYQQALGQGPEFLTYFQNEAQLDKSGLPSDRFFAERPEGSVSTLKIQRTQQEDSAVYLCASSFPGLGQPQHFGDGTRLSIL.

This chain joins TRBV25-1 and TRBJ2-5, with D unclear. The CDR3 has 13 amino acids. The germline V gene has CDR1 MGHDK and CDR2 SYGVNS. Trimming left V 4 bases short and J 2 bases short, with 8 bases between. For the CDR3, the DNA is TGTGCCAGCAGTGTGGGCCCTCAAGAGACCCAGTACTTC. This gives the protein CASSVGPQETQYF.

With regard to this clone: One end of the junction does not line up with germline, which may come from a read error. V gene TRBV28 combines with J gene TRBJ2-1, with a weak D call TRBD1 (6 bases). This CDR3 region has 16 residues. Germline CDR1 reads MDHEN; CDR2 reads SYDVKM. The CDR3 region has the DNA TGTGCCGGCAGTTTCATTGGGGGCCTTTCCTACAATGAGCAGTTCTTC. Translated, it gives CAGSFIGGLSYNEQFF. Supplemented by reference TRBV28 and TRBJ2-1, the full variable domain reads DVKVTQSSRYLVKRTGEKVFLECVQDMDHENMFWYRQDPGLGLRLIYFSYDVKMKEKGDIPEGYSVSREKKERFSLILESASTNQTSMYLCAGSFIGGLSYNEQFFGPGTRLTVL.

The gene calls are TRBV6-5 and TRBJ2-7; unclear D gene. The CDR3 consists of 13 residues. The germline V gene encodes CDR1 MNHEY and CDR2 SVGAGI. V gave up 2 bases and J gave up 3 bases, with 8 bases separating them. The CDR3 is CASSYTQSYEQYF. The CDR3 DNA sequence: TGTGCCAGCAGTTACACACAGAGCTACGAGCAGTACTTC.

The V gene is TRBV30, the J gene TRBJ1-4; weak D call: TRBD1 (5 bases). CDR1 and CDR2 from the germline V gene are GTSNPN and SVGIG (reference sequence). This CDR3 has 15 amino acids. V was clipped by 4 bases and J by 0 bases, with 12 bases between them. The CDR3 sequence is CAWMRGVATNEKLFF. For the CDR3, the DNA is TGTGCCTGGATGCGGGGGGTTGCAACTAATGAAAAACTGTTTTTT.

The V and J genes are TRBV28 and TRBJ2-7; unclear D gene. The V end was cut by 3 bases, the J end by 1 base, with 16 bases between. Germline V lookup: CDR1 MDHEN, CDR2 SYDVKM. The CDR3 totals 16 residues. The CDR3 nucleotides are TGTGCCAGCAGTTTCGATCCTAAAACTTATTCCTACGAGCAGTACTTC. The encoded protein is CASSFDPKTYSYEQYF.

The J gene is TRBJ2-3, the V gene TRBV4-1; 8 nucleotides line up with TRBD1. Trimming took 0 bases from V and 0 from J; bases not matched to a gene: 8. The germline V gene encodes CDR1 MGHRA and CDR2 YSYEKL. The CDR3 has 18 amino acids. This CDR3 reads CASSQEPSTGVSTDTQYF. The CDR3 nucleotides read TGCGCCAGCAGCCAAGAACCGTCGACAGGGGTGAGCACAGATACGCAGTATTTT.

The J gene is TRBJ1-2, the V gene TRBV9, with TRBD1 as a possible D gene (5 bases). Trimming removed 0 bases from V and 2 bases from J, with 17 bases in between. Germline lookup yields CDR1 SGDLS and CDR2 YYNGEE. The CDR3 runs 17 residues. CDR3 region: CASSVGGRAGLNYGYTF. The CDR3 bases are TGTGCCAGCAGCGTAGGAGGCAGAGCGGGACTAAACTATGGCTACACCTTC. Combining the CDR3 with reference TRBV9 and TRBJ1-2 gives the whole variable domain DSGVTQTPKHLITATGQRVTLRCSPRSGDLSVYWYQQSLDQGLQFLIQYYNGEERAKGNILERFSAQQFPDLHSELNLSSLELGDSALYFCASSVGGRAGLNYGYTFGSGTRLTVV.

The gene calls are TRBV15 and TRBJ2-1; no definite D call. V lost 7 bases and J 5 bases, leaving 9 bases between the germline ends. CDR1 and CDR2 from the germline V gene are LNHNV and YYDKDF (reference sequence). The CDR3 extends over 12 amino acids. As DNA, the CDR3 is TGTGCCACCACGGTATCCCACAATGAGCAGTTCTTC. Translation gives CATTVSHNEQFF.

J is TRBJ1-1 and V is TRBV4-1; 7 nucleotides match TRBD1. The CDR3 contains 14 residues. After removal of 3 bases from V and 1 base from J, the junction contained 2 bases not matched to a gene. Per the germline V gene, CDR1 is MGHRA and CDR2 is YSYEKL. CDR3 in DNA: TGCGCCAGCAGCCAGGGGGACAGGAACACTGAAGCTTTCTTT. Translating gives CASSQGDRNTEAFF.

The chain has TRBV7-9 and TRBJ2-7; perhaps TRBD2 as D (6 bases). Between the trimmed V and J ends, which lost 5 bases and 3 bases, there was a span of 20 bases. This CDR3 has 16 amino acids. The V gene's germline CDR1 is SEHNR and CDR2 FQNEAQ (reference sequence). The CDR3 nucleotides are TGTGCCAGCAGCCGAACTCTCGGGACTCTTGACTACGAGCAGTACTTC. It yields the protein CASSRTLGTLDYEQYF.

CDR3 coding DNA: TGCAGCGCCCTCCGGGGATCTCACTATGGCTACACCTTC. Translated, it gives CSALRGSHYGYTF. This sequence joins TRBV29-1 and TRBJ1-2, with D uncertain. Trimming stripped 7 bases from V and 3 bases from J, with 15 bases between. CDR1 and CDR2 (germline): SQVTM, ANQGSEA. The CDR3 is 13 amino acids. The full variable domain, its missing parts supplied by reference TRBV29-1 and TRBJ1-2, is SAVISQKPSRDICQRGTSLTIQCQVDSQVTMMFWYRQQPGQSLTLIATANQGSEATYESGFVIDKFPISRPNLTFSTLTVSNMSPEDSSIYLCSALRGSHYGYTFGSGTRLTVV.

This chain joins TRBV7-8 and TRBJ2-7; D may be TRBD2 (5 bases). Germline CDR1 is SGHVS and CDR2 is FQNEAQ. The CDR3 runs 14 residues. V lost 4 bases to trimming and J lost 6 bases, with 16 bases between them. For the CDR3, the DNA is TGTGCCAGCAGCTGGCCGGGAAAAAACTCCGAGCAGTACTTC. Translating gives CASSWPGKNSEQYF.

This rearrangement joins TRBV2 to TRBJ2-7; 9 positions agree with TRBD1. Trimming at V came to 6 bases and at J to 2 bases, leaving 5 bases not matched to a gene. The germline CDR1 and CDR2 sequences are SNHLY and FYNNEI. There are 14 residues in the CDR3. The CDR3 nucleotides read TGTGCCAGCAGATGGGACAGGGAAGCCTACGAGCAGTACTTC. Protein sequence: CASRWDREAYEQYF.

The chain uses TRBV19 and TRBJ2-1, with D perhaps matching TRBD1 (5 bases). The V gene lost 3 bases and the J gene lost 9 bases, with 12 bases spanning the gap. This CDR3 has 13 residues. Germline CDR1 is LNHDA and CDR2 is SQIVND (reference sequence). The DNA for the CDR3 is TGTGCCAGTAGTATGCGCTGGGGCGGTGAGCAGTTCTTC. Translating it yields CASSMRWGGEQFF.

CDR3 DNA: TGTGCCACCCATCCGGGACAGGGAGAAGCTTTCTTT. This sequence encodes CATHPGQGEAFF. This chain connects TRBV6-5 to TRBJ1-1; 9 positions match TRBD1. The germline V gene has CDR1 MNHEY and CDR2 SVGAGI. The CDR3 is 12 residues long. The V gene end was trimmed by 10 bases and the J gene end by 8 bases; junction bases not matched to a gene: 8.

The chain carries TRBV5-6 and TRBJ2-5, with 8 bases aligning to TRBD2. Trimming removed 2 bases from V and 3 bases from J; junction bases left unmatched: 6. Germline CDR1 reads SGHDT; CDR2 reads YYEEEE. This CDR3 comprises 15 residues. The CDR3 DNA sequence: TGTGCCAGCAGCTTTATCTCACTAGCGGAAGAGACCCAGTACTTC. Amino acids: CASSFISLAEETQYF.

With respect to this clone: Mismatch with germline at one junction end may stem from a read error. The rearrangement joins TRBV6-1 to TRBJ1-5; D gene uncertain. The CDR3 length is 16 residues. From germline, CDR1 is MNHNS and CDR2 SASEGT. The CDR3 DNA sequence: TGTGCCAGCAGTGAAATGATCGGTAGTTTCAATCGGCCCCAGCATTTT. This translates into CASSEMIGSFNRPQHF.

V and J are TRBV9 and TRBJ2-5; the match to TRBD2 covers 10 bases. Matching the DNA end better, TRBJ2-7 makes the J call doubtful. This CDR3 is 14 amino acids long. Looked up from germline, CDR1 is SGDLS and CDR2 is YYNGEE. In DNA form, the CDR3 reads TGTGCCAGCAGCGTAGCTAGCGGGAGTTCCGAGCAGTACTTC. Protein product: CASSVASGSSEQYF.

The chain is built from TRBV27 and TRBJ2-5; tentative D call: TRBD1 (7 bases). The CDR3 extends over 13 amino acids. Germline values: CDR1 MNHEY, CDR2 SMNVEV (reference sequence). V gave up 3 bases and J gave up 7 bases, with 12 bases separating them. The CDR3 nucleotides read TGTGCCAGCAGTTTCGGTCAGGGGGGGACCCAGTACTTC. This codes for CASSFGQGGTQYF.